This TCR beta chain was obtained from a study of blood T cell repertoires in COVID-19. Study summary: Acute-phase and convalescent COVID-19 samples originated in the United States, Italy and Spain.

Germline CDR1 SGHNT, CDR2 YYREEE (reference sequence). Trimming shortened V by 4 bases and J by 10 bases, and 23 bases separated the two germline ends. This CDR3 has 15 amino acids. Authors' data handling: How many nucleated cells were present was estimated from reference gene primer amplification. Sequencing used immunoSEQ multiplex PCR; TCRdb keeps in-frame clones, though not all of them. V and J calls and clone size are those listed in that table; D and trimming were worked out from the DNA. This table has roughly 230,000 clones, approximately 82% appearing once. This rearrangement joins TRBV5-4 to TRBJ1-2; tentatively, D is TRBD1 (5 bases). Specimen: peripheral blood. The receptor comes from a woman of 80 years or more with acute or convalescent COVID-19. The CDR3 region has the DNA TGTGCCAGCAGCCGGGAGGGGCGGGCGTCTTCCGTCTACACCTTC. This translates into CASSREGRASSVYTF.